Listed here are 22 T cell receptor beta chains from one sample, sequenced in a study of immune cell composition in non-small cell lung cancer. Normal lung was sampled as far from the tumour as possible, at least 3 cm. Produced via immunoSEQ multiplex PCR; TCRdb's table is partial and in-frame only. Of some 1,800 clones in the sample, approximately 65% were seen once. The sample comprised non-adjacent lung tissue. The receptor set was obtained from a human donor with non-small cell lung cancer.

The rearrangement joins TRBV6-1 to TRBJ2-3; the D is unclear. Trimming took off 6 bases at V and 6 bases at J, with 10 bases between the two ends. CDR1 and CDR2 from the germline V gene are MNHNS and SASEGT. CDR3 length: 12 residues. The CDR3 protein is CASRDFGDTQYF. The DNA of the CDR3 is TGTGCCAGCAGGGATTTCGGGGATACGCAGTATTTT.

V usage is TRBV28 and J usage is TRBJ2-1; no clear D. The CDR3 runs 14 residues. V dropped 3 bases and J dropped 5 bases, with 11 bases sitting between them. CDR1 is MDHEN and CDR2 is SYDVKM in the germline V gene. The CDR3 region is CASSLAGENNEQFF. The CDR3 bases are TGTGCCAGCAGTTTGGCTGGTGAAAACAATGAGCAGTTCTTC.

The CDR3, as DNA: TGTGCCAGCAGTTACGGAAGCGGGAAGGCAAACGTCCTGACTTTC. This translates into CASSYGSGKANVLTF. J is TRBJ2-6 and V is TRBV6-5; 7 nucleotides line up with TRBD2. The CDR3 length is 15 residues. Trimming cost V 2 bases and J 10 bases; bases outside gene matches: 8. Germline CDR1 is MNHEY and CDR2 is SVGAGI.

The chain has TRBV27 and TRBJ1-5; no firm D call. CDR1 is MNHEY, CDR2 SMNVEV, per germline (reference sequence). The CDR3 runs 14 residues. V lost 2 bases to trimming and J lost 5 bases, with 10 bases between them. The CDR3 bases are TGTGCCAGCAGTTTAATCAGTGATGATCAGCCCCAGCATTTT. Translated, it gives CASSLISDDQPQHF.

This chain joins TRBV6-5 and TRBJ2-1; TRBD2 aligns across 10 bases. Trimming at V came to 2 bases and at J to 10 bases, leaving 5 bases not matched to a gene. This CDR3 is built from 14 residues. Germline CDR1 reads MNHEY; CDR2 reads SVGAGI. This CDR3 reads CASSYTGTSEEQFF. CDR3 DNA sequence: TGTGCCAGCAGTTACACCGGGACTAGCGAAGAGCAGTTCTTC.

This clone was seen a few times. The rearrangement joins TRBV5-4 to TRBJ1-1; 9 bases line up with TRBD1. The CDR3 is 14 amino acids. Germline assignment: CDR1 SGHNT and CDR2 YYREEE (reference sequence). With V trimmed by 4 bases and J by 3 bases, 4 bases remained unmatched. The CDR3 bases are TGTGCCAGCAGCCGGGGACAGGGCGACACTGAAGCTTTCTTT. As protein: CASSRGQGDTEAFF.

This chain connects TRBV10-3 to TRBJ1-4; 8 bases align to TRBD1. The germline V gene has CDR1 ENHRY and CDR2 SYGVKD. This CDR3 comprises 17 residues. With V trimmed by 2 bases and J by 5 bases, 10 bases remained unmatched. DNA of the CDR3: TGTGCCATCAGTGAGGAAGAAGAGTACAGGGGGAATGAAAAACTGTTTTTT. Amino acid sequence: CAISEEEEYRGNEKLFF.

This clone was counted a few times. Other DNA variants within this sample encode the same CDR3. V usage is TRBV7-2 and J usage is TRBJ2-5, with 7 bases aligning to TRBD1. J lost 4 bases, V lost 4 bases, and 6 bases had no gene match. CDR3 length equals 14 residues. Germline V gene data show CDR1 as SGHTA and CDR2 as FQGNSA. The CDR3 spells CASSSNRGRETQYF. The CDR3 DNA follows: TGTGCCAGCAGCTCCAACAGGGGACGAGAGACCCAGTACTTC.

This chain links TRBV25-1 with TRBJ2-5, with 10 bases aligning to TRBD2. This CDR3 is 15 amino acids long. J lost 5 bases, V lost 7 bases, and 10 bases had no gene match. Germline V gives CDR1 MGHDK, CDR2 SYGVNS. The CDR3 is CASTPPAGLAETQYF. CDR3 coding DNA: TGTGCCAGCACTCCCCCGGCGGGACTAGCGGAGACCCAGTACTTC.

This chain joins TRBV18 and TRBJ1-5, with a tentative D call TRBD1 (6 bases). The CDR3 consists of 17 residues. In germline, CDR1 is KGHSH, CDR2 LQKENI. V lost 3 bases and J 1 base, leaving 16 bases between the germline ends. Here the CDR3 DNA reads TGTGCCAGCTCACCCACGAAATTTGACAGGAGCAATCAGCCCCAGCATTTT. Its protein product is CASSPTKFDRSNQPQHF.

The CDR3 nucleotides are TGTGCCAGCAGCGCGGAAGCGGTAACAGATACGCAGTATTTT. Translating gives CASSAEAVTDTQYF. This chain connects TRBV9 to TRBJ2-3; D is perhaps TRBD2 (5 bases). The germline V gene encodes CDR1 SGDLS and CDR2 YYNGEE. V was trimmed by 3 bases and J by 3 bases, leaving 11 bases between them. The CDR3 consists of 14 residues.

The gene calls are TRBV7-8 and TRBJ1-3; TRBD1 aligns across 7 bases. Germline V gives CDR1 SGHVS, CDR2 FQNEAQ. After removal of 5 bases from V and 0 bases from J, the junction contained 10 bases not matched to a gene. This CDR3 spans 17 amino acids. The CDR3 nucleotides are TGTGCCAGCAGCCCTGACAGGGTAACGTACTCTGGAAACACCATATATTTT. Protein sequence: CASSPDRVTYSGNTIYF.

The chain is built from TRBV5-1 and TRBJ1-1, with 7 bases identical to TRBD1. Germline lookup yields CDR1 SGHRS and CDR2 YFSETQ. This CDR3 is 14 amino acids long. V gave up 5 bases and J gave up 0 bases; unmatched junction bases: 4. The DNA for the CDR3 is TGCGCCAGCAGGACAGGGAACCTGAACACTGAAGCTTTCTTT. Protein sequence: CASRTGNLNTEAFF. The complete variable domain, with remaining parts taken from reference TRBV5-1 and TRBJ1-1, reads KAGVTQTPRYLIKTRGQQVTLSCSPISGHRSVSWYQQTPGQGLQFLFEYFSETQRNKGNFPGRFSGRQFSNSRSEMNVSTLELGDSALYLCASRTGNLNTEAFFGQGTRLTVV.

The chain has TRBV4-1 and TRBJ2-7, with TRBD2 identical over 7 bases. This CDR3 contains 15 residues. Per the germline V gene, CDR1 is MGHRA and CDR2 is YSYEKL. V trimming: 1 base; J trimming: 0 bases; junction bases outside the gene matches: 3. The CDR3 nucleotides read TGCGCCAGCAGCCAAGGCAGGGACTACTCCTACGAGCAGTACTTC. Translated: CASSQGRDYSYEQYF.

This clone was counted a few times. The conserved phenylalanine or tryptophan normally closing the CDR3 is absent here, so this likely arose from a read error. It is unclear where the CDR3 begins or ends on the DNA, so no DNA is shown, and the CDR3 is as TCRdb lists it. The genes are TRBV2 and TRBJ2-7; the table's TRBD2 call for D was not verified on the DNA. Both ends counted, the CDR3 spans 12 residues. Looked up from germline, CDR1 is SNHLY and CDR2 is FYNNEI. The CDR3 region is CASSVGTSGEYL.

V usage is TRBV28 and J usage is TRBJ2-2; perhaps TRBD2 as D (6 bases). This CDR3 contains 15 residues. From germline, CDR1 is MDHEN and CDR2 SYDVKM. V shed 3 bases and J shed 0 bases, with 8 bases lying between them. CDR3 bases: TGTGCCAGCAGTTTCGGACTAACGAACACCGGGGAGCTGTTTTTT. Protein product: CASSFGLTNTGELFF.

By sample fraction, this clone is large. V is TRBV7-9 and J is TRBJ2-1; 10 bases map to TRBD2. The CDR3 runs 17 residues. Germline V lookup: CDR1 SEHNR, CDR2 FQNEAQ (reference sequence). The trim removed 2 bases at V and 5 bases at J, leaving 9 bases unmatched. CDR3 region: CASSLLRGTSADNEQFF. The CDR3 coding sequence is TGTGCCAGCAGCTTACTCCGGGGGACTAGCGCAGACAATGAGCAGTTCTTC.

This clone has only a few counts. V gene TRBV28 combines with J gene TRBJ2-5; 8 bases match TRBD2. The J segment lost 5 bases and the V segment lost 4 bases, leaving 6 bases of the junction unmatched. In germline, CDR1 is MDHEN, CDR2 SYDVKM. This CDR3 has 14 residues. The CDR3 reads CASSSLAGYETQYF. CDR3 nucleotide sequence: TGTGCCAGCAGTTCCCTAGCGGGTTATGAGACCCAGTACTTC.

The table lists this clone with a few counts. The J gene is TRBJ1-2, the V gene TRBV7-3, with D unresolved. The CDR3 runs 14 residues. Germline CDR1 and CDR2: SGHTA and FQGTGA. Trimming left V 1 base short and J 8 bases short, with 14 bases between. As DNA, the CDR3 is TGTGCCAGCAGCTTAAAAGGAGGGTTACCGGGCTACACCTTC. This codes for CASSLKGGLPGYTF. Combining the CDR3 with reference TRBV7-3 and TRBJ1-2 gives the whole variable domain GAGVSQTPSNKVTEKGKYVELRCDPISGHTALYWYRQSLGQGPEFLIYFQGTGAADDSGLPNDRFFAVRPEGSVSTLKIQRTERGDSAVYLCASSLKGGLPGYTFGSGTRLTVV.

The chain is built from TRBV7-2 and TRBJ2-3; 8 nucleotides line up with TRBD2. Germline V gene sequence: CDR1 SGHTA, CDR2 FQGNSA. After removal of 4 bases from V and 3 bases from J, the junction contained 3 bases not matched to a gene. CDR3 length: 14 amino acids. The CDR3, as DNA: TGTGCCAGCAGCTCCGGACTAGCAACAGATACGCAGTATTTT. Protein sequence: CASSSGLATDTQYF.

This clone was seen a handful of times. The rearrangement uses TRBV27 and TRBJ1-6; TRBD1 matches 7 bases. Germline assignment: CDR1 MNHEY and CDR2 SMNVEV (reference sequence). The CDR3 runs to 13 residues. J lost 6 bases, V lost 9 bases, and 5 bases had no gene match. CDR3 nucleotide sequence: TGTGCCAGTAAGCAGGGGGGTAATTCACCCCTCCACTTT. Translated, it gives CASKQGGNSPLHF.

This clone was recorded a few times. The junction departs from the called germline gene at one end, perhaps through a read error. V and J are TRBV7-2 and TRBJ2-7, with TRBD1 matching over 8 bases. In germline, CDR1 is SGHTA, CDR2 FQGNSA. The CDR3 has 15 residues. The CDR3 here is CASSLGGGQGNEQYF. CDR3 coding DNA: TGTGCCAGCAGTTTAGGGGGTGGACAGGGAAACGAGCAGTACTTC.